These 15 T cell receptor beta chains originate from one sample sequenced in a study of T cell responses to AZD1222 COVID-19 vaccine. The repertoire was sequenced with immunoSEQ multiplex PCR; TCRdb's copy has only in-frame clones and lacks some. The sample shows 43,000 or so clones, roughly 88% of them seen only once. The sample here was peripheral blood, taken 28 days after the second AZD1222 dose. The receptor source for this set is an adult who received the AZD1222 COVID-19 vaccine.

This chain uses TRBV19 with TRBJ2-1, with TRBD1 identical over 7 bases. Germline loops: CDR1 LNHDA, CDR2 SQIVND (reference sequence). The CDR3 has 15 residues. The junction had 4 bases not matched to a gene; V was cut back by 2 bases and J by 3 bases. Written as DNA, the CDR3 is TGTGCCAGTAGTATAAGGACAGGACTCTACAATGAGCAGTTCTTC. Translated, it gives CASSIRTGLYNEQFF.

The CDR3 DNA sequence: TGTGCTAGTGGTTTGGGCGTTGGGACAGGGGTTGATCAGCCCCAGCATTTT. Protein product: CASGLGVGTGVDQPQHF. This chain uses TRBV12-5 with TRBJ1-5; 10 bases line up with TRBD1. The CDR3 has 17 residues. Germline trimming cut 1 base from V and 5 bases from J; bases unmatched to any gene: 8. Germline CDR1 LGHNT, CDR2 FRNRAP.

The genes are TRBV28 and TRBJ1-5; D gene uncertain. Deletions cut 4 bases from V and 4 bases from J, with 11 bases between. This CDR3 spans 14 amino acids. CDR1 is MDHEN, CDR2 SYDVKM, per germline. The CDR3 here is CASSYARPNQPQHF. Here the CDR3 DNA reads TGTGCCAGCAGTTACGCCAGGCCAAATCAGCCCCAGCATTTT.

The chain uses TRBV27 and TRBJ1-1, with D maybe TRBD1 (6 bases). V dropped 0 bases and J dropped 5 bases, with 16 bases sitting between them. The CDR3 consists of 16 residues. In germline, CDR1 is MNHEY, CDR2 SMNVEV (reference sequence). The DNA for the CDR3 is TGTGCCAGCAGTTTATCGGGCAGGGGCGGAGGTACTGAAGCTTTCTTT. This encodes CASSLSGRGGGTEAFF.

This chain links TRBV19 with TRBJ2-3; either TRBD1 or TRBD2 may supply D (6 bases each). With 1 base removed from V and 0 bases from J, the gap between germline ends came to 23 bases. The CDR3 contains 20 residues. The germline gives CDR1 LNHDA, CDR2 SQIVND (reference sequence). CDR3 loop: CASSIGGAQEEKGSTDTQYF. CDR3 sequence (DNA): TGTGCCAGTAGTATAGGGGGGGCACAGGAGGAGAAGGGAAGCACAGATACGCAGTATTTT.

The CDR3 protein is CSVPGVLNTEAFF. In DNA form, the CDR3 reads TGCAGCGTCCCCGGGGTTTTGAACACTGAAGCTTTCTTT. The chain employs TRBV29-1 and TRBJ1-1; D gene uncertain. Trimming shortened V by 6 bases and J by 0 bases, and 11 bases separated the two germline ends. CDR1 is SQVTM, CDR2 ANQGSEA, per germline. The CDR3 runs to 13 residues.

The V gene is TRBV11-2, the J gene TRBJ1-6; a possible D gene is TRBD1 (5 bases). Trimming shortened V by 1 base and J by 0 bases, and 16 bases separated the two germline ends. In germline, CDR1 is SGHAT, CDR2 FQNNGV. The CDR3 runs 19 residues. The CDR3 nucleotides read TGTGCCAGCAGCTTAGTTCTCCCCGGGGGGAGCTCCTATAATTCACCCCTCCACTTT. It translates to CASSLVLPGGSSYNSPLHF.

The chain uses TRBV4-3 and TRBJ1-1; D gene unclear. Germline V lookup: CDR1 LGHNA, CDR2 YSLEER. The CDR3 sequence is 15 residues long. V lost 5 bases, J lost 0 bases, and 13 bases lay in between. The CDR3, as DNA: TGCGCCAGCAGCTTCGGAAGCGCCTTGAACACTGAAGCTTTCTTT. Protein product: CASSFGSALNTEAFF.

The chain uses TRBV9 and TRBJ1-1; TRBD1 matches at 9 bases. The CDR3 has 16 amino acids. V lost 2 bases and J lost 5; bases outside the gene matches: 10. Germline V gene sequence: CDR1 SGDLS, CDR2 YYNGEE. The CDR3 reads CASSVRPGQGLTEAFF. The DNA of the CDR3 is TGTGCCAGCAGCGTTAGACCGGGACAGGGTTTGACTGAAGCTTTCTTT.

The rearrangement joins TRBV11-2 to TRBJ2-7; 9 positions agree with TRBD1. The V and J ends lost 5 bases and 2 bases, in that order; junction bases with no gene match: 7. Germline CDR1 is SGHAT and CDR2 is FQNNGV. The CDR3 totals 15 residues. The CDR3 nucleotides read TGTGCCAGCAGCCCCGGGACAGGGACCCCCTACGAGCAGTACTTC. As protein: CASSPGTGTPYEQYF.

In its sample, this clone was seen once. The chain couples TRBV5-1 to TRBJ2-1; tentatively, D is TRBD2 (5 bases). The germline V and J ends were trimmed by 0 bases and 2 bases, with 18 bases remaining between them. There are 18 residues in the CDR3. Germline CDR1 reads SGHRS; CDR2 reads YFSETQ. In DNA form, the CDR3 reads TGCGCCAGCAGCTTGGGCCTCTTTACTAGAGCGCCCTACAATGAGCAGTTCTTC. Translating gives CASSLGLFTRAPYNEQFF.

This CDR3 reads CAISEKVSNQPQHF. As DNA, the CDR3 is TGTGCCATCAGTGAGAAAGTTAGCAATCAGCCCCAGCATTTT. The chain links TRBV10-3 to TRBJ1-5; D is uncertain. Germline V gene sequence: CDR1 ENHRY, CDR2 SYGVKD. Trimming left V 2 bases short and J 0 bases short, with 5 bases between. The CDR3 loop spans 14 amino acids.

This clone was recorded only once. The chain couples TRBV5-1 to TRBJ1-1; 8 nucleotides align to TRBD1. V lost 4 bases to trimming and J lost 5 bases; unmatched junction nucleotides: 4. Looked up from germline, CDR1 is SGHRS and CDR2 is YFSETQ. CDR3 length: 13 residues. The CDR3 spells CASSMQGATEAFF. The CDR3 coding sequence is TGCGCCAGCAGCATGCAGGGGGCAACTGAAGCTTTCTTT.

This chain links TRBV9 with TRBJ1-3; tentatively, D is TRBD1 (6 bases). This CDR3 is built from 14 residues. The germline gives CDR1 SGDLS, CDR2 YYNGEE. Trimming took 3 bases from V and 4 from J, leaving 11 bases between them. The CDR3 sequence is CASSDSTGGNTIYF. The CDR3 nucleotides read TGTGCCAGCAGCGATAGCACAGGGGGAAACACCATATATTTT.

The J gene is TRBJ1-2, the V gene TRBV7-2; a weak D match, TRBD1 (6 bases). Germline-derived CDR1 and CDR2 are SGHTA and FQGNSA. This CDR3 is 12 amino acids long. V dropped 5 bases and J dropped 5 bases, with 9 bases sitting between them. As DNA, the CDR3 is TGTGCCAGCAGCCACAGGGTTTATGGCTACACCTTC. Translated: CASSHRVYGYTF.